This entry is about one T cell receptor beta chain. Its specificity is not known. Sequencing was performed with immunoSEQ multiplex PCR; in TCRdb, only in-frame clones are kept and a portion is missing. The table has 75,000 to 100,000 clones, roughly nine tenths seen once; the top ten hold about 13%. This specimen comes from a study of T cell responses to AZD1222 COVID-19 vaccine. Study-wide results and limits: Clonal diversity may have been underestimated in mostly white British donors.

V shed 8 bases, J shed 4 bases, and the junction held 15 bases outside the gene matches. Per germline, CDR1 SQVTM and CDR2 ANQGSEA. This CDR3 contains 16 residues. The V and J genes are TRBV29-1 and TRBJ2-1; 9 bases are a match to TRBD2. The sequencing used peripheral blood, collected on day 0 of AZD1222 vaccination. The source is an adult in good health. The CDR3 DNA follows: TGCAGCACCCTAAACGCGGGGGGGCCAATTTACAATGAGCAGTTCTTC. This sequence encodes CSTLNAGGPIYNEQFF.